This T cell receptor beta chain derives from a study of technical replicates of blood from a handful of donors (dated 2017 in TCRdb). Library construction relied on the immunoSEQ multiplex PCR assay. The source is immuneACCESS, and TCRdb retained only in-frame sequences with V and J called. Part of the clones is not carried over; for the studies checked, unresolved V genes explain less than half of this, and the remainder is unexplained. This sample lists over 60,000 clones; 90% to 95% were detected once. The leading ten clones occupy approximately 0.25% of the sample. To note about this clone: Its antigen is currently not known. Base-call qualities are not available, and no considerably larger clone is one nucleotide away.

The junction carries 19 bases between V and J, which are trimmed by 4 bases and 4 bases respectively. Via the germline V gene, CDR1 is MGHDK and CDR2 SYGVNS. From cysteine to phenylalanine, the CDR3 is 17 amino acids long. The kept DNA is CDR3 alone, 51 bases in frame from the first base. Source material: T cells isolated from PBMCs. The rearranged chain carries TRBV25-1 and TRBJ1-4, with TRBD1 tentatively as D gene (6 bases match). The clonotype was recovered from a human donor in good health. The CDR3 protein sequence reads: CASSGIPEDRHNEKLFF. The DNA reads TGTGCCAGCAGTGGTATCCCCGAAGACAGGCATAATGAAAAACTGTTTTTT.